The text below deals with one T cell receptor beta chain. V lost 11 bases, J lost 4 bases, and 27 bases lay in between. This CDR3 has 17 amino acids. CDR1 and CDR2 (germline): LNHDA, SQIVND (reference sequence). Per the original data handling: Nucleated cell counts were estimated from reference gene primer amplification. Clones were sequenced by immunoSEQ multiplex PCR, and TCRdb holds only the in-frame ones, with some missing. That table furnishes V, J and clone size, whereas the DNA furnished D and trimming. The sample shows around 100,000 clones, around 83% of them seen only once. The record originates from a study of blood T cell repertoires in COVID-19. Study in general: COVID-19 samples from acute and convalescent phases originated in the United States, Italy and Spain. Sample material is recorded as cDNA or gDNA derived from T cells, B-cell-depleted T cells, or PBMCs.

This clonotype originated in a man aged 35 to 55 with acute or convalescent COVID-19. The gene calls are TRBV19 and TRBJ1-5; tentative D call: TRBD1 (5 bases). Sequenced sample: peripheral blood. The CDR3 bases are TGTGCCCCCATGTGCGGGGCGCTCCCGGCCTTGAATCAGCCCCAGCATTTT. Residues: CAPMCGALPALNQPQHF.